This T cell receptor beta chain was recovered during a study of blood T cell repertoires in COVID-19. Study background: Sample material is recorded as cDNA or gDNA derived from T cells, B-cell-depleted T cells, or PBMCs.

Measured with immunoSEQ multiplex PCR; TCRdb has only the in-frame clones, and not every one. The table shows under 60,000 clones, with 80% to 90% occurring only once. Trimming took 2 bases from V and 7 from J, leaving 9 bases between them. This CDR3 region has 13 residues. Germline CDR1 SGHNT, CDR2 YYREEE (reference sequence). The sample consisted of peripheral blood. V is TRBV5-4 and J is TRBJ1-4; D is possibly TRBD1 (6 bases). This receptor was identified in a man between 40 and 49 years old with acute or convalescent COVID-19. The CDR3 loop reads CASSLQGSEKLFF. The CDR3 coding sequence is TGTGCCAGCAGCTTACAGGGAAGTGAAAAACTGTTTTTT.